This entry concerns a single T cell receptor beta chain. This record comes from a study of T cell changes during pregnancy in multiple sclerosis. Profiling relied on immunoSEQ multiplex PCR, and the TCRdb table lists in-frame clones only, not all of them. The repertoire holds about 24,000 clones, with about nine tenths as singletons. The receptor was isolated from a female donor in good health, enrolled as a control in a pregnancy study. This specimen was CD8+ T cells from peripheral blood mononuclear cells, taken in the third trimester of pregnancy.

The CDR3 sequence: CASSPFGQGGNQPQHF. The CDR3 DNA sequence: TGTGCCAGCAGCCCGTTTGGACAGGGAGGTAATCAGCCCCAGCATTTT. The genes are TRBV7-9 and TRBJ1-5; 8 bases are a match to TRBD1. The CDR3 totals 16 residues. Losses at the gene ends were 5 bases for V and 4 bases for J; bases not matched to a gene: 10. Germline V lookup: CDR1 SEHNR, CDR2 FQNEAQ (reference sequence).